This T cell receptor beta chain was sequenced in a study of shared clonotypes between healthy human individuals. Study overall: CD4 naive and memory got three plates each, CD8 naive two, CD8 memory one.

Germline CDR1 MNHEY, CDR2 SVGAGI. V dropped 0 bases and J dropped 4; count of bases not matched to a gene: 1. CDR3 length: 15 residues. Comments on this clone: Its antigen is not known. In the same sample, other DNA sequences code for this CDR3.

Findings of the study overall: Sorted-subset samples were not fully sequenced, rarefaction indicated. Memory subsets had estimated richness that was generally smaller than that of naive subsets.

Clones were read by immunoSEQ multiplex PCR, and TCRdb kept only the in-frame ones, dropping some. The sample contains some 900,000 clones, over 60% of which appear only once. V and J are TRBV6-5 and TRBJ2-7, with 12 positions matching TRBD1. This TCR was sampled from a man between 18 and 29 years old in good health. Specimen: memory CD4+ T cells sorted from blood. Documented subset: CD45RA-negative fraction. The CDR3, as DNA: TGTGCCAGCAGTTACTCGGGACAGGGGGCTTACGAGCAGTACTTC. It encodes CASSYSGQGAYEQYF.